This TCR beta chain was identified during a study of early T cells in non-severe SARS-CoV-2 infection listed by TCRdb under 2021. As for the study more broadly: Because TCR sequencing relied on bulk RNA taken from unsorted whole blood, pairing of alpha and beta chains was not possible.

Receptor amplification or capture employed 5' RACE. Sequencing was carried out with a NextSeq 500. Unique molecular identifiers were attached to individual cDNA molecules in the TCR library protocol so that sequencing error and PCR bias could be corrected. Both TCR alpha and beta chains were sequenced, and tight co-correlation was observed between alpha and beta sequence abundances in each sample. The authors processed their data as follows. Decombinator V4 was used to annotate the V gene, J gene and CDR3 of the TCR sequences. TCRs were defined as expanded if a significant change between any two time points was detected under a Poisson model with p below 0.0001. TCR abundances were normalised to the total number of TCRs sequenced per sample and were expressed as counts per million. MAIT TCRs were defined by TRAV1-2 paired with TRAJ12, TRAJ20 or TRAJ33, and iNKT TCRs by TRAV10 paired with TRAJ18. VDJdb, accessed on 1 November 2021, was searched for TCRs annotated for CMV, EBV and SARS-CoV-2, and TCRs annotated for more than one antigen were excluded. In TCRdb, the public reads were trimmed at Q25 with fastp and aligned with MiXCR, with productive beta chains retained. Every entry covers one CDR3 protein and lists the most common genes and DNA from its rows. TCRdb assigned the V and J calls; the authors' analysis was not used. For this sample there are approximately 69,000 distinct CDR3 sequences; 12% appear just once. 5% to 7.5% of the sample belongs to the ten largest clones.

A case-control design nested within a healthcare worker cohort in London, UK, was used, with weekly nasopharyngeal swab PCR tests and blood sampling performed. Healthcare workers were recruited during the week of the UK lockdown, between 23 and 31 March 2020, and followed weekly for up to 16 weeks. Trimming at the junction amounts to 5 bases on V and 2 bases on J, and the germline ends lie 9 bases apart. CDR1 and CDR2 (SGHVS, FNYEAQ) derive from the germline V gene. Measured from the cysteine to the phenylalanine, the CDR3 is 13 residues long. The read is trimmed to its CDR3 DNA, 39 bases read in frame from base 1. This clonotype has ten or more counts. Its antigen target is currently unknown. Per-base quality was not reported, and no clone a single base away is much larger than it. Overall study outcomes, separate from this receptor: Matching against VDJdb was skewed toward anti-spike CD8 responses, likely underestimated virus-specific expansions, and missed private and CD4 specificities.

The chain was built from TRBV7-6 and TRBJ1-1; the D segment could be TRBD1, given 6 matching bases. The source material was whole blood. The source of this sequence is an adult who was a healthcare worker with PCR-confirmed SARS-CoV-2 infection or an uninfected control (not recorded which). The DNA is TGTGCCAGCAGCCGGGACATAAACACTGAAGCTTTCTTT. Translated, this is CASSRDINTEAFF. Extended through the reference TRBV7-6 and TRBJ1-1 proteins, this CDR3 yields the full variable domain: GAGVSQSPRYKVTKRGQDVALRCDPISGHVSLYWYRQALGQGPEFLTYFNYEAQQDKSGLPNDRFSAERPEGSISTLTIQRTEQRDSAMYRCASSRDINTEAFFGQGTRLTVV.